Presented here are 18 T cell receptor beta chains from one specimen sequenced in a study of Ad26.COV2.S vaccination and SARS-CoV-2 variants (dated by TCRdb to about 2021). The sample's treatment or condition, from its label and the paper: roughly 19 received Ad26.COV2.S at low or high dose, single or two shots; about 5 received placebo; per-sample allocation not given. For vaccine and placebo recipients, repertoires were sequenced using samples collected on day 63 after the first injection. Library generation was performed with the immunoSEQ multiplex PCR assay. What TCRdb holds here is the immuneACCESS table cut down to in-frame rearrangements. Part of the clones is not present; checked against another copy, under half of the missing clones reflect an unresolved V gene, and the others are unexplained. In this sample the table shows 300,000 to 400,000 clones, roughly 84% of which occur a single time. The top ten constitute roughly 3.6% of the sample.

The sample here was peripheral blood, taken in a trial of Ad26.COV2.S vaccine versus placebo. The receptor source for this set is a person between 18 and 59 years old who received the Ad26.COV2.S COVID-19 vaccine or a placebo.

This clone came up once. The chain uses TRBV9 and TRBJ2-7; possibly TRBD1 or TRBD2 for D (6 bases each). Trimming left V 4 bases short and J 3 bases short, with 11 bases between. This CDR3 contains 13 residues. Germline assignment: CDR1 SGDLS and CDR2 YYNGEE. The CDR3 sequence is CASSPGGGYEQYF. DNA for the CDR3: TGTGCCAGCAGCCCCGGAGGGGGCTACGAGCAGTACTTC.

The chain employs TRBV18 and TRBJ1-4; D not resolved. V gave up 3 bases and J gave up 0 bases, with 11 bases separating them. This CDR3 has 16 amino acids. Germline V gives CDR1 KGHSH, CDR2 LQKENI. The CDR3 DNA is TGTGCCAGCTCACCCCAGCGAAGCTCAACTAATGAAAAACTGTTTTTT. Protein: CASSPQRSSTNEKLFF.

CDR3 nucleotides: TGTGCCAGCAGTGCCGACAGGCTGAACACTGAAGCTTTCTTT. It translates to CASSADRLNTEAFF. V is TRBV6-2 or TRBV6-3 and J is TRBJ1-1; tentatively, D is TRBD1 (6 bases). Germline CDR1 and CDR2: MNHEY and SVGEGT. This CDR3 is 14 amino acids long. V dropped 5 bases and J dropped 0 bases, with 10 bases sitting between them.

This rearrangement joins TRBV20-1 to TRBJ2-3; no definite D call. The CDR3 sequence is 13 residues long. V lost 3 bases to trimming and J lost 0 bases, with 7 bases between them. The germline CDR1 and CDR2 sequences are DFQATT and SNEGSKA (reference sequence). Written as DNA, the CDR3 is TGCAGTGCTAGTCTTGACAGCACAGATACGCAGTATTTT. Encoded protein: CSASLDSTDTQYF.

The rearrangement links TRBV7-6 to TRBJ2-3; possible D gene TRBD2, 6 bases. The CDR3 runs to 20 residues. Germline loops: CDR1 SGHVS, CDR2 FNYEAQ. Trimming took 2 bases from V and 0 from J, leaving 24 bases between them. The CDR3 nucleotides are TGTGCCAGCAGCTTAATCCCAGTAAGGGGCGGGGAGAATAGCACAGATACGCAGTATTTT. Amino acid sequence: CASSLIPVRGGENSTDTQYF.

The V and J genes are TRBV12-5 and TRBJ2-1; D gene unclear. Germline-derived CDR1 and CDR2 are LGHNT and FRNRAP. The CDR3 has 15 residues. V was cut by 4 bases and J by 9 bases, with 19 bases left in between. CDR3 sequence reads: CASGSPGAPTAEQFF. The CDR3 DNA reads as TGTGCTAGTGGTTCCCCGGGCGCCCCCACGGCTGAGCAGTTCTTC.

The genes are TRBV30 and TRBJ2-5; TRBD1 aligns across 11 bases. The CDR3 is 14 amino acids. J gave up 4 bases and V 2 bases, and 3 bases lay outside the gene matches. Germline V CDR1 and CDR2: GTSNPN, SVGIG (reference sequence). Here the CDR3 DNA reads TGTGCCTGGAGTCTTGGGACAGGGGGAGAGACCCAGTACTTC. It is translated as CAWSLGTGGETQYF.

This chain uses TRBV15 with TRBJ1-4; TRBD1 matches at 11 bases. With 2 bases clipped from V and 4 bases from J, the junction kept 9 bases outside the gene matches. CDR3 length: 18 amino acids. Per germline, CDR1 LNHNV and CDR2 YYDKDF (reference sequence). The CDR3 coding sequence is TGTGCCACCAGCAGACCTGGGACAGGGGGGTTCGGTAATGAAAAACTGTTTTTT. As protein: CATSRPGTGGFGNEKLFF.

This chain links TRBV9 with TRBJ2-5; weak D call: TRBD2 (5 bases). The ends were cut back, 2 bases at V and 4 bases at J, with 9 bases in the middle. Germline-derived CDR1 and CDR2 are SGDLS and YYNGEE. The CDR3 runs to 13 residues. This CDR3 is CASSVSAGETQYF. The CDR3 bases are TGTGCCAGCAGCGTGTCCGCGGGAGAGACCCAGTACTTC.

V and J are TRBV5-1 and TRBJ1-1, with 9 bases aligning to TRBD1. After removal of 0 bases from V and 5 bases from J, the junction contained 5 bases not matched to a gene. Germline CDR1 SGHRS, CDR2 YFSETQ. The CDR3 consists of 15 residues. The CDR3 region is CASSLAGQGMTEAFF. CDR3 DNA: TGCGCCAGCAGCTTGGCCGGACAGGGGATGACTGAAGCTTTCTTT.

The V and J genes are TRBV9 and TRBJ2-2; perhaps TRBD2 as D (7 bases). CDR1 is SGDLS and CDR2 is YYNGEE in the germline V gene. The CDR3 sequence is 17 residues long. V shed 0 bases and J shed 0 bases, with 12 bases lying between them. The CDR3 DNA reads TGTGCCAGCAGCGTAGCTACGGGGGGCGCGAACACCGGGGAGCTGTTTTTT. Protein: CASSVATGGANTGELFF.

This chain uses TRBV4-2 with TRBJ1-1; D is undetermined. Germline loops: CDR1 LGHNA, CDR2 YNFKEQ. The CDR3 runs to 14 residues. Trimming left V 0 bases short and J 0 bases short, with 5 bases between. The CDR3 nucleotides are TGTGCCAGCAGCCAAGAACCGCTGAACACTGAAGCTTTCTTT. This codes for CASSQEPLNTEAFF.

The rearrangement joins TRBV6-2 or TRBV6-3 to TRBJ1-5, with 10 bases aligning to TRBD1. The trim removed 6 bases at V and 4 bases at J, leaving 6 bases unmatched. Germline loops: CDR1 MNHEY, CDR2 SVGEGT. The length of the CDR3 is 15 residues. CDR3 protein: CASSRDRGLNQPQHF. CDR3 bases: TGTGCCAGCAGCCGCGACAGGGGGCTAAATCAGCCCCAGCATTTT.

This sequence joins TRBV18 and TRBJ2-7; the match to TRBD1 covers 10 bases. CDR1 is KGHSH, CDR2 LQKENI, per germline. The CDR3 sequence is 15 residues long. Trimming cost V 6 bases and J 2 bases; bases outside gene matches: 7. The CDR3 nucleotides read TGTGCCAGCTCGCGACAGGGGGCGTTTGCCTACGAGCAGTACTTC. It specifies CASSRQGAFAYEQYF.

This chain uses TRBV7-9 with TRBJ1-4, with a possible D match to TRBD1 (5 bases). The CDR3 sequence is 15 residues long. Germline lookup yields CDR1 SEHNR and CDR2 FQNEAQ (reference sequence). The V and J ends lost 5 bases and 4 bases respectively, with 14 bases between them. The CDR3 coding sequence is TGTGCCAGCAGCGGGGCCGGACACGATAATGAAAAACTGTTTTTT. Encoded protein: CASSGAGHDNEKLFF. Drawing the rest from reference TRBV7-9 and TRBJ1-4, the complete variable domain is DTGVSQNPRHKITKRGQNVTFRCDPISEHNRLYWYRQTLGQGPEFLTYFQNEAQLEKSRLLSDRFSAERPKGSFSTLEIQRTEQGDSAMYLCASSGAGHDNEKLFFGSGTQLSVL.

This chain uses TRBV9 with TRBJ2-1; TRBD2 matches 10 bases. Germline CDR1 SGDLS, CDR2 YYNGEE. The CDR3 runs to 15 residues. Germline trimming cut 1 base from V and 10 bases from J; bases unmatched to any gene: 8. The CDR3 spells CASSVFSSGGGEQFF. CDR3 DNA: TGTGCCAGCAGCGTATTCTCTAGCGGGGGCGGGGAGCAGTTCTTC.

V is TRBV30 and J is TRBJ1-2; tentative D call: TRBD1 (6 bases). Trimming took off 3 bases at V and 4 bases at J, with 9 bases between the two ends. Germline CDR1 and CDR2: GTSNPN and SVGIG (reference sequence). There are 12 residues in the CDR3. The CDR3 sequence: CAWREDSYGYTF. The CDR3 coding sequence is TGTGCCTGGAGAGAGGACAGCTATGGCTACACCTTC.

The CDR3 spells CASRKADTVYNEQFF. In nucleotides, the CDR3 is TGTGCCAGCAGAAAAGCCGACACGGTCTACAATGAGCAGTTCTTC. This rearrangement joins TRBV6-5 to TRBJ2-1; D remains unclear. The germline V gene encodes CDR1 MNHEY and CDR2 SVGAGI. The CDR3 covers 15 residues. V dropped 6 bases and J dropped 3 bases, with 15 bases sitting between them.